Following are 17 T cell receptor beta chains from one sample sequenced in a study of metastatic and nonmetastatic thyroid tumors. Using MiXCR, TCRdb reanalyzed the PCR reads. The sample shows about 26,000 clones, roughly 24% of them seen only once. No treatment of any kind had been given to any patient before thyroid surgery. The sequenced sample was blood. These receptors came from a female donor with papillary thyroid cancer or a benign thyroid nodule (not recorded which). Some clones in this sample may be carry-over from other donors' samples.

The V call is TRBV7-3, the J call TRBJ2-7; 8 bases fit TRBD1. The V segment lost 1 base and the J segment 3 bases; nucleotides outside the gene matches: 8. Germline V CDR1 and CDR2: SGHTA, FQGTGA. The CDR3 totals 16 residues. DNA of the CDR3: TGTGCCAGCAGCTTAAGGGGCGGGACAGGTTACTACGAGCAGTACTTC. It codes for CASSLRGGTGYYEQYF.

This rearrangement joins TRBV27 to TRBJ1-2, with 7 bases identical to TRBD1. This CDR3 spans 18 amino acids. The V segment lost 2 bases and the J segment 5 bases; nucleotides outside the gene matches: 17. CDR1 and CDR2 from the germline V gene are MNHEY and SMNVEV (reference sequence). The DNA for the CDR3 is TGTGCCAGCAGTTTAAGGAAAGGGGGCCAAAACATTCGATATGGCTACACCTTC. This encodes CASSLRKGGQNIRYGYTF.

By frequency in the sample, this clone is medium-sized. The J gene is TRBJ1-1, the V gene TRBV27, with D tentatively TRBD1 (5 bases). The CDR3 is 14 residues long. Trimming removed 4 bases at V and 5 bases at J, with 14 bases between. Germline V gives CDR1 MNHEY, CDR2 SMNVEV (reference sequence). As DNA, the CDR3 is TGTGCCAGCAGTTCCCAGGGAAGGAGGACTGAAGCTTTCTTT. The encoded protein is CASSSQGRRTEAFF.

Relative to its sample, this clone is medium-sized (0.01 to 0.1%). The genes are TRBV2 and TRBJ2-3; the match to TRBD2 covers 12 bases. The V and J ends lost 1 base and 0 bases, in that order; junction bases with no gene match: 11. Germline CDR1 reads SNHLY; CDR2 reads FYNNEI. This CDR3 has 20 residues. CDR3 sequence reads: CASSEVGRASGRVSTDTQYF. The CDR3 coding sequence is TGTGCCAGCAGTGAAGTGGGTAGGGCTAGCGGGAGGGTTAGCACAGATACGCAGTATTTT. The variable domain in full, with the rest retrieved from reference TRBV2 and TRBJ2-3, is EPEVTQTPSHQVTQMGQEVILRCVPISNHLYFYWYRQILGQKVEFLVSFYNNEISEKSEIFDDQFSVERPDGSNFTLKIRSTKLEDSAMYFCASSEVGRASGRVSTDTQYFGPGTRLTVL.

This clone is termed medium-sized (0.01 to 0.1%). The CDR3 protein is CASSLGLGLRSSGEQFF. Written as DNA, the CDR3 is TGTGCCAGCAGTTTAGGTTTGGGCCTCCGATCTTCTGGTGAGCAGTTCTTC. The J gene is TRBJ2-1, the V gene TRBV28; D gene ambiguous. V gave up 2 bases and J gave up 9 bases, with 23 bases separating them. Germline V lookup: CDR1 MDHEN, CDR2 SYDVKM. This CDR3 comprises 17 residues. The full variable domain, in which reference TRBV28 and TRBJ2-1 provide the parts outside the CDR3, is DVKVTQSSRYLVKRTGEKVFLECVQDMDHENMFWYRQDPGLGLRLIYFSYDVKMKEKGDIPEGYSVSREKKERFSLILESASTNQTSMYLCASSLGLGLRSSGEQFFGPGTRLTVL.

The gene calls are TRBV7-2 and TRBJ2-7, with D unclear. The V and J ends lost 0 bases and 2 bases respectively, with 8 bases between them. Germline assignment: CDR1 SGHTA and CDR2 FQGNSA. The CDR3 is 14 amino acids. The CDR3 DNA reads as TGTGCCAGCAGCTTAGCACCGACCCCCTACGAGCAGTACTTC. Its protein is CASSLAPTPYEQYF. The variable domain in full, completed from reference TRBV7-2 and TRBJ2-7, reads GAGVSQSPSNKVTEKGKDVELRCDPISGHTALYWYRQSLGQGLEFLIYFQGNSAPDKSGLPSDRFSAERTGGSVSTLTIQRTQQEDSAVYLCASSLAPTPYEQYFGPGTRLTVT.

This clone is labeled as medium-sized (0.01 to 0.1%). The rearrangement uses TRBV19 and TRBJ2-7; weak D call: TRBD2 (6 bases). Trimming cost V 2 bases and J 0 bases, with 11 bases left between them. The CDR3 is 15 amino acids. The germline V gene has CDR1 LNHDA and CDR2 SQIVND (reference sequence). This chain's CDR3 is CASSITSSSSYEQYF. CDR3 bases: TGTGCCAGTAGTATAACTAGCTCGAGCTCCTACGAGCAGTACTTC.

This clone was seen many times. The chain links TRBV5-1 to TRBJ2-7, with 9 bases fitting TRBD1. CDR3 length: 14 residues. The germline CDR1 and CDR2 sequences are SGHRS and YFSETQ. After removal of 0 bases from V and 5 bases from J, the junction contained 3 bases not matched to a gene. The CDR3 sequence is CASSLAGQGHEQYF. As DNA, the CDR3 is TGCGCCAGCAGCTTGGCGGGACAGGGCCACGAGCAGTACTTC.

This clone was counted many times. The V gene is TRBV12-3 or TRBV12-4, the J gene TRBJ1-1; tentative D call: TRBD1 (6 bases). CDR3 length: 12 residues. V lost 3 bases and J 7 bases, leaving 9 bases between the germline ends. The CDR3 spells CASSFRGGEAFF. CDR3 nucleotides: TGTGCCAGCAGTTTTAGGGGGGGTGAAGCTTTCTTT.

This clone was detected a few times. The chain carries TRBV20-1 and TRBJ1-1; tentatively, D is TRBD1 (5 bases). This CDR3 is 11 amino acids long. V lost 4 bases, J lost 8 bases, and 11 bases lay in between. CDR1 is DFQATT, CDR2 SNEGSKA, per germline (reference sequence). The CDR3 DNA is TGCAGTGCTAAGCGGAAGGGGGAAGCTTTCTTT. Translating gives CSAKRKGEAFF.

The chain combines TRBV20-1 with TRBJ2-1, with 7 bases aligning to TRBD1. The CDR3 has 18 residues. The junction had 19 bases not matched to a gene; V was cut back by 5 bases and J by 3 bases. Germline V lookup: CDR1 DFQATT, CDR2 SNEGSKA (reference sequence). CDR3 sequence (DNA): TGCAGTGCTCCATCATCGCAGGGGGTTTGGCTCAACTACAATGAGCAGTTCTTC. This codes for CSAPSSQGVWLNYNEQFF.

The J gene is TRBJ2-2, the V gene TRBV5-4, with D tentatively TRBD2 (6 bases). V was trimmed by 10 bases and J by 1 base, leaving 11 bases between them. Looked up from germline, CDR1 is SGHNT and CDR2 is YYREEE (reference sequence). The CDR3 runs to 13 residues. CDR3 amino acids: CAGREVNTGELFF. CDR3 coding DNA: TGTGCCGGAAGGGAGGTGAACACCGGGGAGCTGTTTTTT.

This clone has just a few counts. The chain couples TRBV6-1 to TRBJ2-2; 7 nucleotides align to TRBD1. Germline CDR1 MNHNS, CDR2 SASEGT. There are 14 residues in the CDR3. The ends lost 6 bases at V and 6 bases at J; junction bases unmatched: 7. CDR3 region: CASRHGTVAGELFF. The CDR3 bases are TGTGCCAGCAGGCACGGGACAGTCGCCGGGGAGCTGTTTTTT.

V and J are TRBV19 and TRBJ1-2; TRBD1 might be the D (5 bases). From germline, CDR1 is LNHDA and CDR2 SQIVND (reference sequence). CDR3 length: 12 amino acids. Trimming removed 6 bases at V and 11 bases at J, with 16 bases between. The CDR3 sequence: CASSDVVGPYTF. The DNA of the CDR3 is TGTGCCAGTAGCGACGTGGTGGGACCTTACACCTTC.

The chain recombines TRBV11-2 with TRBJ2-7; possibly TRBD2 for D (5 bases). This CDR3 contains 13 residues. In germline, CDR1 is SGHAT, CDR2 FQNNGV. Trimming cost V 5 bases and J 2 bases, with 10 bases left between them. The CDR3 loop is CASSPPGTYEQYF. The CDR3 bases are TGTGCCAGCAGCCCTCCGGGAACCTACGAGCAGTACTTC.

In this sample, this clone turned up many times. The rearrangement links TRBV5-4 to TRBJ2-7; D remains ambiguous. CDR3 length equals 12 residues. Trimming cost V 2 bases and J 3 bases, with 6 bases left between them. From germline, CDR1 is SGHNT and CDR2 YYREEE (reference sequence). CDR3: CASSLLDYEQYF. The CDR3 DNA follows: TGTGCCAGCAGCTTACTCGACTACGAGCAGTACTTC.

The sample holds a few counts of this clone. The chain combines TRBV6-2 or TRBV6-3 with TRBJ2-3; D is uncertain. Trimming removed 10 bases from V and 1 base from J, with 21 bases in between. The CDR3 totals 16 residues. CDR1 and CDR2 from the germline V gene are MNHEY and SVGEGT. Here the CDR3 reads CANSFTVAWGTDTQYF. CDR3 DNA sequence: TGTGCCAACAGCTTCACAGTGGCATGGGGCACAGATACGCAGTATTTT.